This is a list of T cell receptor beta chains from one sample in a study of blood T cell repertoires in COVID-19. Profiled with immunoSEQ multiplex PCR; TCRdb holds only in-frame clones, not every one. The repertoire holds 210,000 or so clones, over 80% seen once, with roughly 3% in the top ten. Material: peripheral blood. The receptors originated from a man aged 25 to 40 with COVID-19, enrolled during active disease. Both conserved end residues are trimmed from each CDR3. Each record gives: V gene, J gene, CDR3 protein.

TRBV2	TRBJ1-2	ASSEALGGDYYGYT
TRBV19	TRBJ1-1	ASRKTGANTEAF
TRBV15	TRBJ2-7	ATSRLLGGAPTYEQY
TRBV4-3	TRBJ1-5	ASSQERRGHQPQH
TRBV7-2	TRBJ2-7	ASSPTGTFLYEQY
TRBV7-2	TRBJ2-7	ASSPRTSGGPYEQY
TRBV29-1	TRBJ2-2	SPLRTGNTGELF
TRBV27	TRBJ2-7	ASSLDSTGYLEQY
TRBV7-2	TRBJ2-7	ASSLVSFTAEQY
TRBV3-1/TRBV3-2	TRBJ2-7	ASSRRETGGSYEQY
TRBV11-1	TRBJ2-7	ASSLEGGRSHEQY
TRBV19	TRBJ1-1	ASSTLTRAMNTEAF
TRBV27	TRBJ2-7	ASSPYGNSYEQY
TRBV5-4	TRBJ2-7	ASSLADTAYEQY
TRBV2	TRBJ2-1	ASSRTGQGVREQF